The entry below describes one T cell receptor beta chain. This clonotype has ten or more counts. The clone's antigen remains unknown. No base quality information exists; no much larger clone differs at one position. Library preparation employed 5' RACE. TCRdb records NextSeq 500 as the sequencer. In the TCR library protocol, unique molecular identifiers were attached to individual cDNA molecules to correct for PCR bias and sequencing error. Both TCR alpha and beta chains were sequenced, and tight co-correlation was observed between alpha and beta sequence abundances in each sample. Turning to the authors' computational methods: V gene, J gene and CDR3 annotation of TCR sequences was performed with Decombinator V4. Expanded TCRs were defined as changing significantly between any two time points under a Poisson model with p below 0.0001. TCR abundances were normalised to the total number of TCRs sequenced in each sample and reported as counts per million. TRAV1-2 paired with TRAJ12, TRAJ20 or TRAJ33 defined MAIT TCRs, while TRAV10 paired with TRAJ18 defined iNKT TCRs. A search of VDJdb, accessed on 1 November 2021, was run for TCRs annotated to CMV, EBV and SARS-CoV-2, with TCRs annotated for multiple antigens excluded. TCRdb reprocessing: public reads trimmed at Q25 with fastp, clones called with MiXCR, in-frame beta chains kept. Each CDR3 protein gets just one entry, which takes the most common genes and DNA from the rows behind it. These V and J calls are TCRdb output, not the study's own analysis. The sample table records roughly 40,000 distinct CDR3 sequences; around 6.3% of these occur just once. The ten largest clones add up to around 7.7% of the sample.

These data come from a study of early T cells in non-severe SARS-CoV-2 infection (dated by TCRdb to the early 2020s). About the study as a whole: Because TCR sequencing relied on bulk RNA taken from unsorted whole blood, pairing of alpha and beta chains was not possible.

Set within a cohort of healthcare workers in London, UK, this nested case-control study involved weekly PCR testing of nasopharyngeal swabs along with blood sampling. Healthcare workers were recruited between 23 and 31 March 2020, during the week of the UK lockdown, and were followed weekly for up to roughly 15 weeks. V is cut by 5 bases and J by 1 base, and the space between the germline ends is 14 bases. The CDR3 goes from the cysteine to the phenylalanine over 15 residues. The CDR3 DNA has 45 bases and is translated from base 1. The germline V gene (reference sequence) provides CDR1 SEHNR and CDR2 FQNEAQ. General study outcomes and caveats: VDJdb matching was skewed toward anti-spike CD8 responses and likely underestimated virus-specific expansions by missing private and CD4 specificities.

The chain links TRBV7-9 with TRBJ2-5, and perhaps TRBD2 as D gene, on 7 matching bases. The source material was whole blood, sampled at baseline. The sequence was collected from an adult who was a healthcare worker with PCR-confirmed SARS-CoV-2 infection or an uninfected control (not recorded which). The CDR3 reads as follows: CASSPRGGRQETQYF. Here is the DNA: TGTGCCAGCAGCCCGAGGGGGGGCCGCCAAGAGACCCAGTACTTC.